The 18 T cell receptor beta chains given below trace back to one sample, sequenced in a study of T cell clones after liver transplantation. TCRdb's copy holds only in-frame clones and misses some; the assay was immunoSEQ multiplex PCR. The profile covers some 60,000 clones, with about two thirds appearing a single time and approximately 2.8% taken by the ten largest. Sample: CD4+ T cells from blood, taken at the approximately 15-month timepoint. These receptors were obtained from a human patient who received a liver transplant. The graft donor may have contributed some T cells.

The chain combines TRBV6-1 with TRBJ2-5; D might be TRBD2 (5 bases). The CDR3 loop spans 16 amino acids. Trimming left V 2 bases short and J 5 bases short, with 18 bases between. Germline V gene sequence: CDR1 MNHNS, CDR2 SASEGT. CDR3 region: CASSEIPRSSGETQYF. The CDR3, as DNA: TGTGCCAGCAGTGAAATCCCCCGCTCATCGGGGGAGACCCAGTACTTC.

The chain joins TRBV5-1 to TRBJ1-3; D remains unclear. Looked up from germline, CDR1 is SGHRS and CDR2 is YFSETQ. CDR3 size: 13 residues. Trimming stripped 0 bases from V and 5 bases from J, with 6 bases between. The CDR3 is CASSLDNRNTIYF. CDR3 nucleotides: TGCGCCAGCAGCTTGGACAATCGAAACACCATATATTTT.

The V call is TRBV18, the J call TRBJ2-7; D remains ambiguous. The CDR3 has 14 amino acids. CDR1 KGHSH and CDR2 LQKENI come from the germline V gene. Between the trimmed V and J ends, which lost 6 bases and 5 bases, there was a span of 17 bases. The CDR3 loop reads CASSPALLVHEQYF. DNA for the CDR3: TGTGCCAGCTCCCCGGCACTTCTGGTACACGAGCAGTACTTC.

The chain links TRBV19 to TRBJ1-1; D is unclear. Looked up from germline, CDR1 is LNHDA and CDR2 is SQIVND (reference sequence). The V gene lost 0 bases and the J gene lost 2 bases, with 13 bases spanning the gap. The CDR3 totals 16 residues. The CDR3 DNA reads as TGTGCCAGTAGTATAGATCTGGCCAGTCCAAACACTGAAGCTTTCTTT. It yields the protein CASSIDLASPNTEAFF.

The genes are TRBV6-1 and TRBJ1-6; a weak D match, TRBD1 (6 bases). Germline CDR1 and CDR2: MNHNS and SASEGT. The V and J ends lost 2 bases and 7 bases respectively, with 18 bases between them. The CDR3 is made up of 17 amino acids. Written as DNA, the CDR3 is TGTGCCAGCAGTGAATCCTGGCAGGGGCTGAGCAATTCACCCCTCCACTTT. Translated: CASSESWQGLSNSPLHF.

The CDR3 protein is CASSARLGDTQYF. For the CDR3, the DNA is TGTGCCAGCAGTGCCAGGCTAGGAGATACGCAGTATTTT. The chain is built from TRBV6-1 and TRBJ2-3; D not certain. CDR3 length: 13 amino acids. V lost 4 bases and J 5 bases, leaving 10 bases between the germline ends. Germline V gene sequence: CDR1 MNHNS, CDR2 SASEGT.

This clone was counted once. The chain employs TRBV5-6 and TRBJ2-2, with D possibly being TRBD1 (5 bases). The CDR3 sequence is 12 residues long. CDR1 is SGHDT and CDR2 is YYEEEE in the germline V gene. Trimming stripped 4 bases from V and 4 bases from J, with 5 bases between. Written as DNA, the CDR3 is TGTGCCAGCAGCAGGGGCACCGGGGAGCTGTTTTTT. This gives the protein CASSRGTGELFF.

The genes are TRBV28 and TRBJ2-7; no firm D call. The CDR3 consists of 14 residues. V was trimmed by 5 bases and J by 2 bases, leaving 13 bases between them. Germline-derived CDR1 and CDR2 are MDHEN and SYDVKM. In DNA form, the CDR3 reads TGTGCCAGCAGTGGATCCCTTCCCCCCTACGAGCAGTACTTC. Translated, it gives CASSGSLPPYEQYF. Filled out from reference TRBV28 and TRBJ2-7, the complete variable domain reads DVKVTQSSRYLVKRTGEKVFLECVQDMDHENMFWYRQDPGLGLRLIYFSYDVKMKEKGDIPEGYSVSREKKERFSLILESASTNQTSMYLCASSGSLPPYEQYFGPGTRLTVT.

The CDR3 DNA reads TGTGCCAGCAGCTTAGAAAGAGGCGGGGAGCTGTTTTTT. It yields the protein CASSLERGGELFF. The chain links TRBV11-2 to TRBJ2-2; D remains ambiguous. Germline values: CDR1 SGHAT, CDR2 FQNNGV. V lost 0 bases to trimming and J lost 7 bases, with 6 bases between them. The CDR3 spans 13 residues.

This chain connects TRBV6-5 to TRBJ1-1, with D perhaps TRBD1 (5 bases). Trimming removed 4 bases from V and 1 base from J, with 10 bases in between. Per the germline V gene, CDR1 is MNHEY and CDR2 is SVGAGI. The length of the CDR3 is 14 residues. The DNA for the CDR3 is TGTGCCAGCAGTTCAGGGAGAGGGAACACTGAAGCTTTCTTT. It codes for CASSSGRGNTEAFF.

The chain joins TRBV2 to TRBJ2-7; D may be TRBD1 or TRBD2 (6 bases each). V lost 7 bases to trimming and J lost 7 bases, with 14 bases between them. Germline lookup yields CDR1 SNHLY and CDR2 FYNNEI. The CDR3 spans 12 residues. CDR3 DNA: TGTGCCAGCACTCAAGGGGGGTGGGAGCAGTACGTC. Its translation: CASTQGGWEQYV.

V usage is TRBV4-3 and J usage is TRBJ2-2; 10 bases match TRBD2. The CDR3 loop spans 17 amino acids. Unmatched junction bases numbered 1, after V lost 0 bases and J lost 0 bases. Germline V gene sequence: CDR1 LGHNA, CDR2 YSLEER. In DNA, the CDR3 is TGCGCCAGCAGCCAAGATAGCGGGAGGCCGAACACCGGGGAGCTGTTTTTT. Encoded protein: CASSQDSGRPNTGELFF.

V is TRBV27 and J is TRBJ2-7; D gene unclear. Per germline, CDR1 MNHEY and CDR2 SMNVEV (reference sequence). CDR3 length equals 11 residues. The ends were cut back, 6 bases at V and 6 bases at J, with 9 bases in the middle. Here the CDR3 DNA reads TGTGCCAGCAGCGACCTACGCGAGCAGTACTTC. Translating it yields CASSDLREQYF.

V and J are TRBV19 and TRBJ2-7; D might be TRBD2 (7 bases). This CDR3 has 15 amino acids. The V gene's germline CDR1 is LNHDA and CDR2 SQIVND (reference sequence). The germline V and J ends were trimmed by 7 bases and 0 bases, with 16 bases remaining between them. CDR3 sequence: CASTPGGTSSYEQYF. CDR3 nucleotide sequence: TGTGCCAGTACGCCCGGGGGGACAAGCTCCTACGAGCAGTACTTC.

The chain recombines TRBV6-5 with TRBJ2-2, with D maybe TRBD2 (5 bases). V lost 6 bases, J lost 4 bases, and 15 bases lay in between. This CDR3 has 15 amino acids. Germline CDR1 MNHEY, CDR2 SVGAGI. This chain's CDR3 is CASRSRLPLTGELFF. CDR3 DNA: TGTGCCAGCAGATCGAGACTACCCCTCACCGGGGAGCTGTTTTTT.

The J gene is TRBJ2-3, the V gene TRBV14, with a tentative D call TRBD2 (5 bases). In germline, CDR1 is SGHDN, CDR2 FVKESK. The CDR3 consists of 18 residues. V lost 1 base to trimming and J lost 6 bases, with 23 bases between them. The CDR3 DNA reads as TGTGCCAGCAGCCAAGTCAAAGTTATGGACTCTAATTTGGATACGCAGTATTTT. Its protein is CASSQVKVMDSNLDTQYF.

The V and J genes are TRBV6-6 and TRBJ2-5; the match to TRBD2 covers 14 bases. V shed 5 bases, J shed 5 bases, and the junction held 7 bases outside the gene matches. Germline-derived CDR1 and CDR2 are MNHNY and SVGAGI (reference sequence). The CDR3 contains 16 residues. In DNA, the CDR3 is TGTGCCAGCAGTACTCGACTAGCGGGAGGGGGGGAGACCCAGTACTTC. Protein product: CASSTRLAGGGETQYF.

This clone was seen once. For the CDR3, the DNA is TGTGCCAGCAGCTTAAGAAGTTCCGTCACGGGCACTGAAGCTTTCTTT. Protein product: CASSLRSSVTGTEAFF. The chain uses TRBV7-8 and TRBJ1-1; the D is unclear. The germline gives CDR1 SGHVS, CDR2 FQNEAQ. This CDR3 has 16 residues. V was trimmed by 2 bases and J by 4 bases, leaving 17 bases between them.